This TCR beta chain was recorded in a study of cytomegalovirus exposure and HLA in healthy donors. With 60 Vbeta and 13 Jbeta primers, the PCR was carried out. TCRdb's table, derived via immunoSEQ multiplex PCR, lists solely in-frame clones and lacks some. The top ten hold 6% to 8% of the sample, which has some 110,000 clones, 80% to 85% seen once. From germline, CDR1 is SGHRS and CDR2 YFSETQ. The CDR3 consists of 14 residues. V was trimmed by 0 bases and J by 2 bases, leaving 8 bases between them. The TCR originated in a man younger than 40 in good health and CMV-seropositive. The sample consisted of PBMCs. The rearrangement links TRBV5-1 to TRBJ2-5; D gene uncertain. In DNA, the CDR3 is TGCGCCAGCAGCTTGGCGGCCGGGCAAGAGACCCAGTACTTC. Amino acids: CASSLAAGQETQYF.